The present T cell receptor (beta chain) was sequenced within a study of cytomegalovirus exposure and HLA in healthy donors. General study points: Later work found that TCR association rates differed between HLA loci; DRB1 had the most and HLA-C the fewest.

CDR1 and CDR2 from the germline V gene are SGHVS and FQNEAQ. The J segment lost 4 bases and the V segment lost 1 base, leaving 3 bases of the junction unmatched. The CDR3 sequence is 15 residues long. This clone was counted between two and nine times. Antigen unknown. Primers included in the PCR were 60 Vbeta and 13 Jbeta primers. Profiling relied on immunoSEQ multiplex PCR, and the TCRdb table lists in-frame clones only, not all of them. This sample carries 85,000 to 100,000 clones, about 75% of them seen once, and the ten largest clones take roughly 7%. Source material: PBMCs. This TCR derives from a man aged 40-55 years in good health and CMV-seropositive. V and J are TRBV7-8 and TRBJ2-5; 10 nucleotides match TRBD2. The DNA of the CDR3 is TGTGCCAGCAGCTTAGAATTAGCGGGAGGAGAGACCCAGTACTTC. Translating it yields CASSLELAGGETQYF.